Following are 30 T cell receptor beta chains from one sample sequenced in a study of T cell repertoires in cytomegalovirus infection. Their antigens are not known. MiXCR, run by TCRdb on the reads, gives a single entry per CDR3 protein. This repertoire shows 80,000 or so distinct CDR3 sequences, roughly 25% found once; its top ten account for about half. The input for sequencing was CD8+ T cells from cultured PBMCs, taken from culture after CMV antigen stimulation. These receptors all come from a human donor in good health (CMV status not recorded). Some clones in this sample may be carry-over from other donors' samples.

The chain couples TRBV30 to TRBJ1-5; 7 nucleotides align to TRBD1. The germline CDR1 and CDR2 sequences are GTSNPN and SVGIG (reference sequence). The trim removed 3 bases at V and 2 bases at J, leaving 7 bases unmatched. The CDR3 extends over 15 amino acids. Written as DNA, the CDR3 is TGTGCCTGGAGCCGAAGGACAGGTGGCAATCAGCCCCAGCATTTT. Translated: CAWSRRTGGNQPQHF.

This clonotype came up many times. The chain employs TRBV27 and TRBJ2-3; TRBD2 might be the D (6 bases). Trimming removed 2 bases at V and 2 bases at J, with 11 bases between. This CDR3 is built from 15 residues. The germline V gene has CDR1 MNHEY and CDR2 SMNVEV (reference sequence). The CDR3 is CASSLGGLHTDTQYF. Written as DNA, the CDR3 is TGTGCCAGCAGTTTAGGAGGACTACACACAGATACGCAGTATTTT.

The CDR3 here is CASSLSGRQGDRQPQHF. CDR3 coding DNA: TGTGCCAGCAGTTTATCGGGAAGACAGGGGGACCGTCAGCCCCAGCATTTT. The rearrangement uses TRBV27 and TRBJ1-5, with 9 bases aligning to TRBD1. V trimming: 0 bases; J trimming: 6 bases; junction bases outside the gene matches: 9. Germline CDR1 and CDR2: MNHEY and SMNVEV (reference sequence). The CDR3 sequence is 17 residues long.

This clonotype showed up just a few times. The chain couples TRBV19 to TRBJ2-3; 7 nucleotides agree with TRBD1. The V and J ends lost 10 bases and 0 bases, in that order; junction bases with no gene match: 4. Germline values: CDR1 LNHDA, CDR2 SQIVND (reference sequence). The CDR3 sequence is 13 residues long. CDR3 DNA: TGTGCCACGGGACAGCTCAGCACAGATACGCAGTATTTT. It is translated as CATGQLSTDTQYF. Full variable domain (missing parts from reference TRBV19 and TRBJ2-3): DGGITQSPKYLFRKEGQNVTLSCEQNLNHDAMYWYRQDPGQGLRLIYYSQIVNDFQKGDIAEGYSVSREKKESFPLTVTSAQKNPTAFYLCATGQLSTDTQYFGPGTRLTVL.

This clonotype was counted between two and nine times. The rearrangement uses TRBV20-1 and TRBJ1-5, with 7 nucleotides matching TRBD1. This CDR3 is built from 15 residues. In germline, CDR1 is DFQATT, CDR2 SNEGSKA (reference sequence). The junction had 11 bases not matched to a gene; V was cut back by 4 bases and J by 5 bases. For the CDR3, the DNA is TGCAGTGCTACCTCAAGACAGGGAGCGGATCAGCCCCAGCATTTT. Protein: CSATSRQGADQPQHF.

V is TRBV7-6 and J is TRBJ2-2; perhaps TRBD2 as D (5 bases). The CDR3 runs to 14 residues. Germline-derived CDR1 and CDR2 are SGHVS and FNYEAQ. The V and J ends lost 6 bases and 6 bases respectively, with 14 bases between them. The CDR3 reads CASRTISVSGELFF. In nucleotides, the CDR3 is TGTGCCAGCAGGACAATTAGCGTCTCCGGGGAGCTGTTTTTT. Drawing the rest from reference TRBV7-6 and TRBJ2-2, the complete variable domain is GAGVSQSPRYKVTKRGQDVALRCDPISGHVSLYWYRQALGQGPEFLTYFNYEAQQDKSGLPNDRFSAERPEGSISTLTIQRTEQRDSAMYRCASRTISVSGELFFGEGSRLTVL.

DNA for the CDR3: TGCAGCGTTGCTAAAAGGGGAAGCGGCACAGATACGCAGTATTTT. Protein product: CSVAKRGSGTDTQYF. V usage is TRBV29-1 and J usage is TRBJ2-3; TRBD1 might be the D (5 bases). Looked up from germline, CDR1 is SQVTM and CDR2 is ANQGSEA. The V and J ends lost 4 bases and 1 base respectively, with 15 bases between them. This CDR3 contains 15 residues.

The chain employs TRBV20-1 and TRBJ2-7; 12 bases are a match to TRBD2. Unmatched junction bases numbered 4, after V lost 2 bases and J lost 5 bases. Germline values: CDR1 DFQATT, CDR2 SNEGSKA (reference sequence). CDR3 length equals 14 residues. The chain's CDR3 is CSARQLAGGHEQYF. The CDR3 DNA follows: TGCAGTGCTAGACAACTAGCGGGAGGCCACGAGCAGTACTTC.

The CDR3: CASSYLAGGHQETQYF. The CDR3 nucleotides read TGTGCCAGCAGTTACCTAGCGGGAGGCCACCAAGAGACCCAGTACTTC. V usage is TRBV6-6 and J usage is TRBJ2-5; 11 positions agree with TRBD2. CDR3 length: 16 residues. Germline V gives CDR1 MNHNY, CDR2 SVGAGI (reference sequence). V was pared by 2 bases and J by 0 bases, with 2 bases of the junction left unmatched.

V and J are TRBV7-6 and TRBJ2-3; D may be TRBD1 (6 bases). V was shortened by 8 bases and J by 0 bases, with 15 bases between the two germline ends. The CDR3 sequence is 15 residues long. The germline gives CDR1 SGHVS, CDR2 FNYEAQ. CDR3 nucleotide sequence: TGTGCCAGCTCTGAGGACAGTGCTAGCACAGATACGCAGTATTTT. Protein product: CASSEDSASTDTQYF.

This clonotype was counted ten times or more. The rearrangement links TRBV7-2 to TRBJ1-4; D unclear. The germline CDR1 and CDR2 sequences are SGHTA and FQGNSA. V was shortened by 0 bases and J by 7 bases, with 9 bases between the two germline ends. The CDR3 is made up of 14 amino acids. The CDR3 reads CASSLAGLGEKLFF. The DNA of the CDR3 is TGTGCCAGCAGCTTAGCAGGGTTGGGTGAAAAACTGTTTTTT. Based on the CDR3 plus reference TRBV7-2 and TRBJ1-4, the full variable domain is GAGVSQSPSNKVTEKGKDVELRCDPISGHTALYWYRQSLGQGLEFLIYFQGNSAPDKSGLPSDRFSAERTGGSVSTLTIQRTQQEDSAVYLCASSLAGLGEKLFFGSGTQLSVL.

The chain joins TRBV3-1 to TRBJ2-7, with D maybe TRBD2 (6 bases). Trimming took off 0 bases at V and 7 bases at J, with 16 bases between the two ends. This CDR3 has 15 amino acids. Germline V gene lookup returns CDR1 LGHDT and CDR2 YNNKEL (reference sequence). CDR3 in amino acids: CASSQDWNEGREQYF. The CDR3 nucleotides read TGTGCCAGCAGCCAAGATTGGAACGAAGGGAGGGAGCAGTACTTC.

The J gene is TRBJ1-1, the V gene TRBV20-1; 11 nucleotides align to TRBD1. V was pared by 1 base and J by 2 bases, with 9 bases of the junction left unmatched. Germline values: CDR1 DFQATT, CDR2 SNEGSKA (reference sequence). The CDR3 consists of 17 residues. The CDR3 here is CSARGIGQGAFNTEAFF. The CDR3 coding sequence is TGCAGTGCTAGAGGCATCGGACAGGGGGCGTTTAACACTGAAGCTTTCTTT.

This clonotype showed up many times. The chain joins TRBV7-6 to TRBJ2-5; the match to TRBD2 covers 7 bases. The V segment lost 4 bases and the J segment 4 bases; nucleotides outside the gene matches: 9. The CDR3 contains 15 residues. Germline V lookup: CDR1 SGHVS, CDR2 FNYEAQ. CDR3 loop: CASSYLAGVGETQYF. The CDR3 nucleotides are TGTGCCAGCAGCTACTTGGCGGGGGTGGGAGAGACCCAGTACTTC.

This clonotype has ten or more counts. V usage is TRBV7-8 and J usage is TRBJ1-2; the match to TRBD1 covers 7 bases. V shed 5 bases, J shed 8 bases, and the junction held 11 bases outside the gene matches. In germline, CDR1 is SGHVS, CDR2 FQNEAQ. There are 14 residues in the CDR3. CDR3 DNA: TGTGCCAGCAGCGGACAGACAGGGTCAGGGGGCTACACCTTC. Its protein product is CASSGQTGSGGYTF.

The V gene is TRBV6-2 or TRBV6-3, the J gene TRBJ2-1; TRBD2 agrees at 11 bases. CDR1 is MNHEY, CDR2 SVGEGT, per germline. V lost 6 bases to trimming and J lost 8 bases; unmatched junction nucleotides: 9. The CDR3 has 15 amino acids. Here the CDR3 reads CASSDVAGGPDEQFF. CDR3 DNA sequence: TGTGCCAGCAGCGACGTAGCGGGGGGGCCGGATGAGCAGTTCTTC.

This chain uses TRBV19 with TRBJ1-2; D possibly corresponds to TRBD1 (5 bases). Per the germline V gene, CDR1 is LNHDA and CDR2 is SQIVND (reference sequence). The CDR3 is 12 amino acids. The ends were cut back, 5 bases at V and 4 bases at J, with 8 bases in the middle. Written as DNA, the CDR3 is TGTGCCAGTAGTCCCAGGGTCTATGGCTACACCTTC. It codes for CASSPRVYGYTF.

The chain joins TRBV24-1 to TRBJ2-1, with D unclear. V was pared by 5 bases and J by 5 bases, with 9 bases between. This CDR3 contains 13 residues. Germline-derived CDR1 and CDR2 are KGHDR and SFDVKD. CDR3 DNA sequence: TGTGCCACCAGTGGCACCTGGGACAATGAGCAGTTCTTC. Translated, it gives CATSGTWDNEQFF.

The chain joins TRBV28 to TRBJ1-2; 10 bases agree with TRBD1. The CDR3 covers 13 residues. The germline CDR1 and CDR2 sequences are MDHEN and SYDVKM. Trimming cost V 6 bases and J 6 bases; bases outside gene matches: 4. The CDR3 spells CASRTGGWDGYTF. DNA for the CDR3: TGTGCCAGCAGGACAGGGGGCTGGGATGGCTACACCTTC.

The rearrangement uses TRBV4-3 and TRBJ1-1, with no clear D. This CDR3 is built from 13 residues. The germline V gene has CDR1 LGHNA and CDR2 YSLEER. Trimming left V 1 base short and J 5 bases short, with 8 bases between. The CDR3 DNA reads as TGCGCCAGCAGCCAAGCCCTCCTGACTGAAGCTTTCTTT. Its translation is CASSQALLTEAFF.

This clonotype was detected ten times or more. The chain couples TRBV6-5 to TRBJ2-1; no firm D call. Germline values: CDR1 MNHEY, CDR2 SVGAGI. V dropped 4 bases and J dropped 2 bases, with 15 bases sitting between them. This CDR3 has 16 residues. The DNA for the CDR3 is TGTGCCAGCAGTTTCCTGGGTCGGTCTGCCTACAATGAGCAGTTCTTC. Translated, it gives CASSFLGRSAYNEQFF.

This clonotype has only a few counts. The chain combines TRBV19 with TRBJ1-1; unclear D gene. The CDR3 is 15 amino acids. V lost 5 bases and J lost 2, with 15 bases in between. Germline CDR1 reads LNHDA; CDR2 reads SQIVND (reference sequence). The chain's CDR3 is CASSLEKHLNTEAFF. CDR3 sequence (DNA): TGTGCCAGTAGTTTGGAGAAACACCTAAACACTGAAGCTTTCTTT.

This chain uses TRBV5-1 with TRBJ1-3, with D unresolved. This CDR3 region has 14 residues. In germline, CDR1 is SGHRS, CDR2 YFSETQ. Deletions cut 4 bases from V and 3 bases from J, with 11 bases between. The CDR3 here is CASSPDPGGNTIYF. In nucleotides, the CDR3 is TGCGCCAGCAGCCCTGATCCGGGTGGAAACACCATATATTTT.

The chain has TRBV19 and TRBJ2-7, with 7 bases that match TRBD1. V lost 4 bases and J lost 7; bases outside the gene matches: 7. Germline V gives CDR1 LNHDA, CDR2 SQIVND (reference sequence). The CDR3 has 13 amino acids. The CDR3 DNA reads as TGTGCCAGTAGTACCCCGACAGGGAGTGAGCAGTACTTC. This encodes CASSTPTGSEQYF.

This clonotype has at least ten counts. CDR3 loop: CASSRRTGESQETQYF. The CDR3 DNA follows: TGTGCCAGCAGCCGACGGACAGGAGAATCCCAAGAGACCCAGTACTTC. The V call is TRBV7-9, the J call TRBJ2-5, with 7 nucleotides matching TRBD1. Unmatched junction bases numbered 10, after V lost 5 bases and J lost 1 base. Germline-derived CDR1 and CDR2 are SEHNR and FQNEAQ (reference sequence). The CDR3 consists of 16 residues.

This chain connects TRBV6-1 to TRBJ1-2; possibly TRBD1 for D (5 bases). The CDR3 consists of 15 residues. The germline gives CDR1 MNHNS, CDR2 SASEGT. Trimming removed 0 bases at V and 8 bases at J, with 16 bases between. CDR3 bases: TGTGCCAGCAGTGAAGCGACCTTATCGAAGGGGGGCTACACCTTC. Translation gives CASSEATLSKGGYTF.

As regards this clonotype: The junction departs from germline at one end; a sequencing error may be responsible. CDR3 DNA sequence: TGTGCCAGCAGTGATGCGGGAGGGTCGACAGATATGCAGTATTTT. It translates to CASSDAGGSTDMQYF. The V gene is TRBV6-1, the J gene TRBJ2-3, with 9 positions matching TRBD2. Germline loops: CDR1 MNHNS, CDR2 SASEGT. There are 15 residues in the CDR3.

CDR3 DNA sequence: TGTGCCAGCAGTGACCCAGCAAGCGGGGGAGGAGATACGCAGTATTTT. Protein product: CASSDPASGGGDTQYF. The chain is built from TRBV25-1 and TRBJ2-3; 8 bases match TRBD2. Germline CDR1 is MGHDK and CDR2 is SYGVNS. With 3 bases clipped from V and 5 bases from J, the junction kept 10 bases outside the gene matches. The CDR3 sequence is 16 residues long.

The chain is built from TRBV19 and TRBJ2-7; D is perhaps TRBD1 (6 bases). CDR1 is LNHDA and CDR2 is SQIVND in the germline V gene (reference sequence). V was cut by 11 bases and J by 5 bases, with 19 bases left in between. CDR3 length: 13 amino acids. CDR3 nucleotides: TGTGCCGTTGGCCTCCGAGAGGGGGACGAGCAGTACTTC. This codes for CAVGLREGDEQYF.

The chain uses TRBV7-9 and TRBJ2-7; TRBD2 agrees at 11 bases. CDR1 and CDR2 from the germline V gene are SEHNR and FQNEAQ (reference sequence). The trim removed 6 bases at V and 7 bases at J, leaving 8 bases unmatched. The CDR3 runs 14 residues. CDR3 sequence: CASSSLAGGGEQYF. For the CDR3, the DNA is TGTGCCAGCAGTAGTCTAGCGGGAGGCGGGGAGCAGTACTTC.